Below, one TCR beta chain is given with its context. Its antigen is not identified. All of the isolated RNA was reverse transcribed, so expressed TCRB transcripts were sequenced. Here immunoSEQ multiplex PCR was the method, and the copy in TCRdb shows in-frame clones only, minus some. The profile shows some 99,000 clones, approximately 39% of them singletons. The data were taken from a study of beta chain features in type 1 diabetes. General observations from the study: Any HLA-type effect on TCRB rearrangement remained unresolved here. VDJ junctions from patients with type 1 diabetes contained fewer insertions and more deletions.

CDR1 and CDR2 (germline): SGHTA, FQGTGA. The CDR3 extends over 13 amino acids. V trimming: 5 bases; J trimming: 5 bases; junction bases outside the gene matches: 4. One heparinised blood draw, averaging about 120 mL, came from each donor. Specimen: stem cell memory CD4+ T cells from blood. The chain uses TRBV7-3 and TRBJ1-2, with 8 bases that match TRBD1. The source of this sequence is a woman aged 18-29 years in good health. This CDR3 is CASSPGQGYGYTF. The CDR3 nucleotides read TGTGCCAGCAGCCCCGGACAGGGATATGGCTACACCTTC.